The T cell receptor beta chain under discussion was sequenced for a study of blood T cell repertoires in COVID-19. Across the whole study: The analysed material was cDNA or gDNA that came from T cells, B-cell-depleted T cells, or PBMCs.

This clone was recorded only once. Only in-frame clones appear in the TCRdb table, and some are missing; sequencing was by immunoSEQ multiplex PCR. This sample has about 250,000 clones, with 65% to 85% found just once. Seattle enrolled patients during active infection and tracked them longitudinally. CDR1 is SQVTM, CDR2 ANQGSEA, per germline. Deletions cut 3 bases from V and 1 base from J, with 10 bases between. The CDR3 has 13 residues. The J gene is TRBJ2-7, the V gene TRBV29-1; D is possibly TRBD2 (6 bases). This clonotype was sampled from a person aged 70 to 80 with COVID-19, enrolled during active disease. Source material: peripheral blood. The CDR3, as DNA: TGCAGCGTTGATAGGGGAGGATCCTACGAGCAGTACTTC. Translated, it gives CSVDRGGSYEQYF.